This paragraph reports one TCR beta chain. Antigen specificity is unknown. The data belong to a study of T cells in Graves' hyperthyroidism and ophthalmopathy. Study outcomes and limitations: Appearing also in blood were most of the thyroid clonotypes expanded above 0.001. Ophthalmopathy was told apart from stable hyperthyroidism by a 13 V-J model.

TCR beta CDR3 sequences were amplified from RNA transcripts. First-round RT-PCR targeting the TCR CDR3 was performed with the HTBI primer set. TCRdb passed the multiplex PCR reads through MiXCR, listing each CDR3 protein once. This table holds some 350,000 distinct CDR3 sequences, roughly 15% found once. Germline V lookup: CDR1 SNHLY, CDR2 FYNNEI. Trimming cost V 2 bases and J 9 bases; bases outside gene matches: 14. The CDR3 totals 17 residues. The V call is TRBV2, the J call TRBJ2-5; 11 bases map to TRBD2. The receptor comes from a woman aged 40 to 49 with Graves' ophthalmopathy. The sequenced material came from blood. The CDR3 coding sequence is TGTGCCAGCAGTGAACAAGGCATTAGCGGGGGGGGCGGGGCCCAGTACTTC. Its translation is CASSEQGISGGGGAQYF.